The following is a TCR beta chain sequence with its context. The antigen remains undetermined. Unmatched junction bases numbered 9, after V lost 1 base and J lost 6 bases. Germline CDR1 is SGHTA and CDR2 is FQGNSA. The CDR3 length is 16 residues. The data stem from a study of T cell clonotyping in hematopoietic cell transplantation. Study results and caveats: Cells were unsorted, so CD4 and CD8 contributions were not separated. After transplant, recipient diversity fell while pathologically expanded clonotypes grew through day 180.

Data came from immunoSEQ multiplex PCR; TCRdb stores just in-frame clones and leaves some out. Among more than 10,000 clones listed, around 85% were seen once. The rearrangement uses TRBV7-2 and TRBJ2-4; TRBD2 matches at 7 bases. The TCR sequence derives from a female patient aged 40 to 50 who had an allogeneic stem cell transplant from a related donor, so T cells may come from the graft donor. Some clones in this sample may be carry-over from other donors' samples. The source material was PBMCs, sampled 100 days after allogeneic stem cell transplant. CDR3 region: CASSLGAGATRNIQYF. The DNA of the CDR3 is TGTGCCAGCAGCTTAGGGGCGGGAGCGACGCGAAACATTCAGTACTTC.